This T cell receptor (beta chain) was recovered during a study of blood T cell repertoires in COVID-19. Across the study: The samples span acute and convalescent COVID-19 from the United States, Italy and Spain.

Per the original data handling: Amplification from reference gene primers served as the basis for estimated nucleated cell counts. This table comes from immunoSEQ multiplex PCR, and its TCRdb copy is limited to in-frame clones, with some not included. V, J and clone size were drawn from that table, and D and trimming were deduced from the DNA. This table holds about 280,000 clones, around four fifths found once. Germline-derived CDR1 and CDR2 are SGHTA and FQGNSA. The V end lost 7 bases, the J end lost 0 bases, and 13 bases lay between the germline ends. The CDR3 sequence is 15 residues long. Source material: peripheral blood. The chain links TRBV7-2 to TRBJ1-3; maybe TRBD1 (5 bases). The clonotype comes from a woman aged 45 to 65 who had recovered from COVID-19. CDR3 DNA sequence: TGTGCCAGCACCCTCTGGGGCATCTCTGGAAACACCATATATTTT. Its protein is CASTLWGISGNTIYF. Drawing the rest from reference TRBV7-2 and TRBJ1-3, the complete variable domain is GAGVSQSPSNKVTEKGKDVELRCDPISGHTALYWYRQSLGQGLEFLIYFQGNSAPDKSGLPSDRFSAERTGGSVSTLTIQRTQQEDSAVYLCASTLWGISGNTIYFGEGSWLTVV.